This T cell receptor (beta chain) was observed in a study of post-analysis software for immune sequencing data. Every TCR beta cDNA library bore unique molecular identifiers. From the PCR reads, TCRdb called clonotypes with MiXCR, one entry per CDR3 protein. The profile shows some 890,000 distinct CDR3 sequences, 53% of them singletons. The CDR3 runs 14 residues. With 1 base removed from V and 2 bases from J, the gap between germline ends came to 8 bases. CDR1 is SGHTA and CDR2 is FQGNSA in the germline V gene. On this clonotype itself: Its matching antigen is unknown.

Study-wide findings and caveats: Controls had lower frequencies than patients of 4 or 5 TRBV segments, which included TRBV5-6, TRBV5-1 and TRBV20-1.

The genes are TRBV7-2 and TRBJ1-2; D is unclear. The sample comprised blood. The receptor's source is a girl aged 5-17 years with multiple sclerosis. The CDR3 DNA reads as TGTGCCAGCAGCTTAGATTACGGAAACTATGGCTACACCTTC. Protein sequence: CASSLDYGNYGYTF.